The rows below give T cell receptor beta chains drawn from one sample of a study of neoadjuvant anti-PD-1 for oral cavity cancer. Data came from immunoSEQ multiplex PCR; TCRdb stores just in-frame clones and leaves some out. Altogether tens of thousands of clones are present, roughly 85% being singletons, with the ten largest covering more than 3%. Sequencing used PBMCs, obtained after nivolumab (anti-PD-1) treatment. Source of these receptors: a person between 35 and 79 years old with oral cavity squamous cell carcinoma. Both conserved end residues are part of each CDR3. A D gene is named only where the DNA matches it firmly. Expanded clones get a size class; other rows say once, few or many, or leave the size out.

d_gene	v_gene	j_gene	abundance	CDR3nt	CDR3aa
-	TRBV18	TRBJ1-3	-	TGTGCCAGCTCACCACCGTCCCGGGTCCTATATTTT	CASSPPSRVLYF
-	TRBV6-4	TRBJ2-3	-	TGTGCCAGCAGTGACCGGGATACGCAGTATTTT	CASSDRDTQYF
-	TRBV6-5	TRBJ1-4	-	TGTGCCAGCAGTTACGCTGGGGGAATTAATGAAAAACTGTTTTTT	CASSYAGGINEKLFF
-	TRBV27	TRBJ1-5	-	TGTGCCAGCAGTTTCGCGGGAAGGGGCAATCAGCCCCAGCATTTT	CASSFAGRGNQPQHF
-	TRBV15	TRBJ2-2	-	TGTGCCACCAGCAGGGGCACCGGGGAGCTGTTTTTT	CATSRGTGELFF
TRBD1	TRBV2	TRBJ2-5	-	TGTGCCAGCAGTACAGGGGGCTCGGAGACCCAGTACTTC	CASSTGGSETQYF
-	TRBV7-6	TRBJ2-1	-	TGTGCCAGCAGCCAGCCGGGGCCTTACAATGAGCAGTTCTTC	CASSQPGPYNEQFF
-	TRBV28	TRBJ1-2	-	TGTGCCAGCTCAGATGGGGGGTGGGACGATGGCTACACCTTC	CASSDGGWDDGYTF
TRBD2	TRBV30	TRBJ2-2	-	TGTGCCTGGAGTACGGGGGGTAACACCGGGGAGCTGTTTTTT	CAWSTGGNTGELFF
TRBD2	TRBV7-2	TRBJ2-4	-	TGTGCCAGCAGCACCGGGACTAGTGGCTTTACTACAGCCAAAAACATTCAGTACTTC	CASSTGTSGFTTAKNIQYF
-	TRBV11-1	TRBJ2-1	-	TGTGCCAGCAGCCGGCGCCAGGAGCAGTTCTTC	CASSRRQEQFF
-	TRBV6-5	TRBJ1-2	-	TGTGCCAGCAGTTACTCGAAGGGCACCTTGCACTATGGCTACACCTTC	CASSYSKGTLHYGYTF
TRBD1	TRBV7-8	TRBJ2-2	-	TGTGCCAGCCGCGACAGGGAAAGGACCGGGGAGCTGTTTTTT	CASRDRERTGELFF
TRBD2	TRBV2	TRBJ2-7	-	TGTGCCAGCAGTGAGCGGCTAGCGGGAGTTCTCGAGCAGTACTTC	CASSERLAGVLEQYF
TRBD2	TRBV19	TRBJ2-3	-	TGTGCCAGTAGAGCGGCGGGGACTAGAGTCACAGATACGCAGTATTTT	CASRAAGTRVTDTQYF
-	TRBV7-3	TRBJ2-2	-	TGTGCCAGCAGCTTATGGGGCACCGAAACGAACACCGGGGAGCTGTTTTTT	CASSLWGTETNTGELFF
TRBD2	TRBV9	TRBJ2-3	once	TGTGCCAGCAGCTCACCCGATAGCGGGAACACAGATACGCAGTATTTT	CASSSPDSGNTDTQYF
-	TRBV14	TRBJ2-3	-	TGTGCCAGCAGCCCGGCACATACTACGCAGTATTTT	CASSPAHTTQYF
TRBD2	TRBV6-6	TRBJ2-5	-	TGTGCCAGCAGTTACTCGGGAGGGGATGAGACCCAGTACTTC	CASSYSGGDETQYF
-	TRBV9	TRBJ2-2	once	TGTGCCAGCAGCGTCCAGACAGGGAACACCGGGGAGCTGTTTTTT	CASSVQTGNTGELFF
-	TRBV4-1	TRBJ2-5	-	TGCGCCAGCAGCCACGACCCGGGCCTCCAAGAGACCCAGTACTTC	CASSHDPGLQETQYF
-	TRBV19	TRBJ2-5	once	TGTGCCAGTAGTATAGGTGCAGGGTCCAAAGAGACCCAGTACTTC	CASSIGAGSKETQYF
-	TRBV11-2	TRBJ2-1	-	TGTGCCAGCAGCTTATCTACGAGCTCCTACAATGAGCAGTTCTTC	CASSLSTSSYNEQFF
-	TRBV28	TRBJ1-5	-	TGTGCCAGCAGCCAAAATGGGGCAGGCAATCAGCCCCAGCATTTT	CASSQNGAGNQPQHF
-	TRBV2	TRBJ2-2	few	TGTGCCAGCAATGCCGCCGGGACCGGGGAGCTGTTTTTT	CASNAAGTGELFF
-	TRBV14	TRBJ2-2	-	TGTGCCAGCAGCTCCGGAGGGGGGGGAGTCACCGGGGAGCTGTTTTTT	CASSSGGGGVTGELFF
TRBD1	TRBV10-3	TRBJ2-6	-	TGTGCCATCAGTGAAGGAGGTGGGAACAGGGGGAACGCTGGGGCCAACGTCCTGACTTTC	CAISEGGGNRGNAGANVLTF
-	TRBV7-3	TRBJ2-2	-	TGTGCCAGCAGCTTAATAGGGAGCGGGGAGCTGTTTTTT	CASSLIGSGELFF
-	TRBV15	TRBJ1-4	-	TGTGCCACCAGCAGAGAACCAGCCGTTAATGAAAAACTGTTTTTT	CATSREPAVNEKLFF
TRBD2	TRBV19	TRBJ2-7	-	TGTGCCAGTAGTATCTATGCGACTAGCGGGTCTAGCTCCTACGAGCAGTACTTC	CASSIYATSGSSSYEQYF
TRBD2	TRBV2	TRBJ2-7	-	TGTGCCAGCGCCCTCGGGACTAGCGGTAGGGAGCAGTACTTC	CASALGTSGREQYF
-	TRBV4-1	TRBJ2-3	-	TGCGCCAGCAGCCAAGATACCGGGACCCAGGTGGCCGAAGATACGCAGTATTTT	CASSQDTGTQVAEDTQYF
TRBD2	TRBV7-9	TRBJ2-7	once	TGTGCCAGCAGCTTACGGGACTACACATACGAGCAGTACTTC	CASSLRDYTYEQYF
-	TRBV2	TRBJ1-1	-	TGTGCCAGCTACAGAGAGGCGTCTTCGTTCGGTGCTTTCTTT	CASYREASSFGAFF
-	TRBV28	TRBJ1-4	once	TGTGCCAGCAGTGGGGGGGGACGTCGTGGGTTTTTT	CASSGGGRRGFF
-	TRBV5-5	TRBJ2-1	-	TGTGCCAGCAGCTTACAGGGAAGTCCCTACAATGAGCAGTTCTTC	CASSLQGSPYNEQFF
TRBD2	TRBV6-5	TRBJ2-7	-	TGTGCCAGCAGTAGGCCTCTAGCGGGAAGCTACGAGCAGTACTTC	CASSRPLAGSYEQYF
-	TRBV10-3	TRBJ2-3	-	TGTGCCATCACCGAGGGGGGTACGCAGTATTTT	CAITEGGTQYF
TRBD2	TRBV10-3	TRBJ2-2	-	TGTGCCATCAGTCTAGCGGGTGCCGGGGAGCTGTTTTTT	CAISLAGAGELFF
-	TRBV6-5	TRBJ1-1	-	TGTGCCAGCAGAGGGCCGGGACGGGCGAACACTGAAGCTTTCTTT	CASRGPGRANTEAFF
-	TRBV2	TRBJ2-1	-	TGTGCCAGCAGTTCCCTTATGGATGAGCAGTTCTTC	CASSSLMDEQFF
TRBD1	TRBV6-5	TRBJ1-5	-	TGTGCCAGCAGATCCGACAGGGGGCGGCCCCAGCATTTT	CASRSDRGRPQHF
-	TRBV6-1	TRBJ2-7	-	TGTGCCAGCAGAAACTACGAGCAGTACTTC	CASRNYEQYF
TRBD2	TRBV2	TRBJ2-7	-	TGTGCCAGCAGTGTAGTTGGGACTAGTAGCGAGCAGTACTTC	CASSVVGTSSEQYF
TRBD2	TRBV6-5	TRBJ2-1	once	TGTGCCAGCAGACCCGGGGTAGCGGGAGGGGAGCAGTTCTTC	CASRPGVAGGEQFF
-	TRBV15	TRBJ2-3	-	TGTGCCACCAGCAGTCATTTAGGAGATACGCAGTATTTT	CATSSHLGDTQYF
TRBD1	TRBV28	TRBJ2-7	-	TGTGCCAGCAGAGCACAGGGGATCTCCTACGAGCAGTACTTC	CASRAQGISYEQYF
-	TRBV5-8	TRBJ2-2	-	TGTGCCAGCAGCTCCGGGACTTTCCCTACAAACACCGGGGAGCTGTTTTTT	CASSSGTFPTNTGELFF
TRBD2	TRBV19	TRBJ2-1	-	TGTGCCAGTAACCCAGCGGGAGGCCACAATGAGCAGTTCTTC	CASNPAGGHNEQFF
-	TRBV30	TRBJ2-7	-	TGTGCCTGGAGTGTTAGATACGAGCAGTACTTC	CAWSVRYEQYF
TRBD2	TRBV19	TRBJ2-7	-	TGTGCCAGTAGTTGGACTAGCGGGAGCAGTTCTTACGAGCAGTACTTC	CASSWTSGSSSYEQYF
-	TRBV11-2	TRBJ2-7	-	TGTGCCAGCAGCTTATACTCTTACGAGCAGTACTTC	CASSLYSYEQYF
TRBD1	TRBV19	TRBJ2-7	once	TGTGCCAGTAACCCTAGGACAGGGGTAAACGAGCAGTACTTC	CASNPRTGVNEQYF
-	TRBV5-1	TRBJ2-1	-	TGCGCCAGCAGCCTGGGCCCGGGCTCCTACAATGAGCAGTTCTTC	CASSLGPGSYNEQFF
-	TRBV6-5	TRBJ1-1	-	TGTGCCAGCAGTTACCTTGGCCGTGAAGCTTTCTTT	CASSYLGREAFF
-	TRBV27	TRBJ2-2	many	TGTGCCACCTTGCCTCTCGGACCCACCGGGGAGCTGTTTTTT	CATLPLGPTGELFF
-	TRBV21-1	TRBJ2-7	few	TGTGCCAGCAGCATACGCACCGGGACAGAAGTCGAGCAGTACTTC	CASSIRTGTEVEQYF
-	TRBV4-2	TRBJ1-4	-	TGTGCCAGCAGCATCCAGGCCCCGACAGGAACAATTGCAACTAATGAAAAACTGTTTTTT	CASSIQAPTGTIATNEKLFF
-	TRBV15	TRBJ2-1	once	TGTGCCACCAACTCCCAGTTGGATGAGCAGTTCTTC	CATNSQLDEQFF
-	TRBV19	TRBJ2-7	-	TGTGCCAGTAGTATGGCGAGCTCCTACGAGCAGTACTTC	CASSMASSYEQYF